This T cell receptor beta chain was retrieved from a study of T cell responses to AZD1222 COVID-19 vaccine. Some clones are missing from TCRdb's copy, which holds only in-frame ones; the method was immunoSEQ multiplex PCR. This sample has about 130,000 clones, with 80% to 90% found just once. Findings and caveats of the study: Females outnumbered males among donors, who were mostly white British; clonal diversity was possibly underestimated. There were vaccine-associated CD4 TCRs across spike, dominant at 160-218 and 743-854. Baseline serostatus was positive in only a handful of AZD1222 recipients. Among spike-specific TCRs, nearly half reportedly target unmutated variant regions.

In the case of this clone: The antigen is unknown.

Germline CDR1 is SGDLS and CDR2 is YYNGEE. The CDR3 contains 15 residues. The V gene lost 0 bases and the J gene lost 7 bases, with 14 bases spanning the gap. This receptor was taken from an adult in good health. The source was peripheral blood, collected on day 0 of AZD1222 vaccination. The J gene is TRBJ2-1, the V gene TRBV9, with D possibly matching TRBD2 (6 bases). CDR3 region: CASSVVPGEGNEQFF. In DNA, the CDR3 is TGTGCCAGCAGCGTAGTCCCGGGAGAGGGAAATGAGCAGTTCTTC.